The next 17 T cell receptor beta chains were all read from a single sample in a study of cytomegalovirus exposure and HLA in healthy donors (dated by TCRdb to 2016 to 2017). Library prep was done by the immunoSEQ multiplex PCR assay. For the multiplex PCR, a mixture combining 60 forward primers for TCR Vbeta segments and 13 reverse primers for TCR Jbeta segments was used. TCRdb obtained this table from immuneACCESS and retained in-frame rearrangements with V and J assigned. These tables miss some clones; where compared with another copy, unresolved V genes account for less than half of the shortfall, and the remainder is unexplained. This sample comprises about 210,000 clones, 75% to 80% of them detected only once. The ten largest clones capture around 1.9% of the sample. Sequences were obtained from PBMCs. The receptors here all came from a male donor in good health and CMV-seronegative.

The count of this clone is one. The chain links TRBV19 to TRBJ1-2; TRBD1 matches 9 bases. The CDR3 extends over 14 amino acids. With 6 bases clipped from V and 4 bases from J, the junction kept 6 bases outside the gene matches. Germline V gene data show CDR1 as LNHDA and CDR2 as SQIVND (reference sequence). CDR3 sequence reads: CASREQGAVYGYTF. The CDR3 region has the DNA TGTGCCAGTAGGGAACAGGGGGCAGTCTATGGCTACACCTTC.

The chain is built from TRBV4-3 and TRBJ1-6; D unresolved. Trimming stripped 1 base from V and 8 bases from J, with 6 bases between. Germline lookup yields CDR1 LGHNA and CDR2 YSLEER. This CDR3 comprises 13 residues. The CDR3 protein is CASSQVFDSPLHF. CDR3 bases: TGCGCCAGCAGCCAAGTTTTCGATTCACCCCTCCACTTT.

This chain uses TRBV7-8 with TRBJ2-3; TRBD2 aligns across 12 bases. The CDR3 is 19 residues long. The germline CDR1 and CDR2 sequences are SGHVS and FQNEAQ. V shed 1 base, J shed 0 bases, and the junction held 8 bases outside the gene matches. The CDR3 DNA is TGTGCCAGCAGCTTAGTGGGACTAGCGGGTTTTTATAGCACAGATACGCAGTATTTT. This translates into CASSLVGLAGFYSTDTQYF.

The chain uses TRBV5-5 and TRBJ2-7; D is unclear. Trimming removed 0 bases from V and 0 bases from J, with 7 bases in between. The CDR3 is 14 residues long. Germline lookup yields CDR1 SGHKS and CDR2 YYEKEE (reference sequence). CDR3 DNA: TGTGCCAGCAGCTTGGTTGGCAGCTCCTACGAGCAGTACTTC. The encoded protein is CASSLVGSSYEQYF.

V usage is TRBV27 and J usage is TRBJ2-7; TRBD2 might be the D (5 bases). There are 14 residues in the CDR3. Germline-derived CDR1 and CDR2 are MNHEY and SMNVEV (reference sequence). V lost 1 base to trimming and J lost 7 bases, with 14 bases between them. The CDR3 nucleotides read TGTGCCAGCAGTTTATTGTTGAGTGGGGAGGAGCAGTACTTC. This sequence encodes CASSLLLSGEEQYF.

The chain uses TRBV4-2 and TRBJ1-1; 9 bases agree with TRBD1. This CDR3 region has 18 residues. J gave up 0 bases and V 3 bases, and 11 bases lay outside the gene matches. Germline-derived CDR1 and CDR2 are LGHNA and YNFKEQ. CDR3 sequence (DNA): TGTGCCAGCAGCCACCTCTTCGGGACAGGGAATATGAACACTGAAGCTTTCTTT. Its translation: CASSHLFGTGNMNTEAFF.

The V call is TRBV7-2, the J call TRBJ2-5, with a tentative D call TRBD1 (5 bases). Germline CDR1 and CDR2: SGHTA and FQGNSA. Between the trimmed V and J ends, which lost 5 bases and 3 bases, there was a span of 25 bases. This CDR3 region has 18 residues. This CDR3 is CASSRGIGVGRLKETQYF. CDR3 nucleotides: TGTGCCAGCAGCAGGGGAATTGGGGTCGGGCGTCTGAAAGAGACCCAGTACTTC.

The chain carries TRBV2 and TRBJ2-5; possible D gene TRBD1, 6 bases. Per germline, CDR1 SNHLY and CDR2 FYNNEI. The V and J ends lost 4 bases and 5 bases respectively, with 14 bases between them. The CDR3 loop spans 14 amino acids. The CDR3 DNA reads as TGTGCCAGCAGTGGATGGGGGCTGGGGGAGACCCAGTACTTC. Protein: CASSGWGLGETQYF.

The chain has TRBV6-5 and TRBJ1-4; D possibly corresponds to TRBD1 (5 bases). The germline V gene has CDR1 MNHEY and CDR2 SVGAGI. The CDR3 runs 13 residues. V dropped 2 bases and J dropped 4 bases, with 5 bases sitting between them. CDR3 region: CASSYRGNEKLFF. The CDR3 region has the DNA TGTGCCAGCAGTTACAGGGGTAATGAAAAACTGTTTTTT.

This chain uses TRBV19 with TRBJ2-7, with D maybe TRBD1 (6 bases). This CDR3 has 15 amino acids. Germline V CDR1 and CDR2: LNHDA, SQIVND (reference sequence). V lost 4 bases to trimming and J lost 3 bases, with 16 bases between them. The CDR3 DNA sequence: TGTGCCAGTAGTACGGGGACAACGAATGTCTACGAGCAGTACTTC. Translation: CASSTGTTNVYEQYF.

The chain's CDR3 is CASSQGRYYEQYF. The CDR3 nucleotides are TGCGCCAGCAGCCAAGGGCGGTATTACGAGCAGTACTTC. V and J are TRBV4-1 and TRBJ2-5; D uncertain. Matching the DNA end better, TRBJ2-7 makes the J call doubtful. This CDR3 spans 13 amino acids. Germline-derived CDR1 and CDR2 are MGHRA and YSYEKL.

The chain employs TRBV15 and TRBJ1-3, with D perhaps TRBD1 (5 bases). Looked up from germline, CDR1 is LNHNV and CDR2 is YYDKDF (reference sequence). V gave up 1 base and J gave up 0 bases, with 10 bases separating them. The CDR3 length is 16 residues. CDR3 DNA sequence: TGTGCCACCAGCAGAGCCTGGGGCTCCTCTGGAAACACCATATATTTT. Protein sequence: CATSRAWGSSGNTIYF.

The CDR3: CASRSGLAGLGRTQYF. The CDR3, as DNA: TGTGCCAGCAGGTCGGGACTAGCGGGTCTCGGGCGGACCCAGTACTTC. This chain joins TRBV7-6 and TRBJ2-5, with TRBD2 identical over 12 bases. CDR1 and CDR2 (germline): SGHVS, FNYEAQ. This CDR3 is built from 16 residues. With 6 bases clipped from V and 7 bases from J, the junction kept 12 bases outside the gene matches. Looking up the rest from reference TRBV7-6 and TRBJ2-5 gives the full variable domain: GAGVSQSPRYKVTKRGQDVALRCDPISGHVSLYWYRQALGQGPEFLTYFNYEAQQDKSGLPNDRFSAERPEGSISTLTIQRTEQRDSAMYRCASRSGLAGLGRTQYFGPGTRLLVL.

This clone is a singleton in its sample. This chain connects TRBV5-1 to TRBJ2-7; 7 bases fit TRBD1. CDR1 is SGHRS and CDR2 is YFSETQ in the germline V gene. The CDR3 extends over 14 amino acids. V was pared by 0 bases and J by 6 bases, with 6 bases of the junction left unmatched. CDR3 coding DNA: TGCGCCAGCAGCTTGGAACAGGGGACGTCCGAGCAGTACTTC. It codes for CASSLEQGTSEQYF.

The J gene is TRBJ1-4, the V gene TRBV7-8, with D uncertain. V lost 5 bases and J 0 bases, leaving 13 bases between the germline ends. Germline V CDR1 and CDR2: SGHVS, FQNEAQ. CDR3 size: 16 residues. Here the CDR3 DNA reads TGTGCCAGCAGCCCACGCCCCTCGGCAACTAATGAAAAACTGTTTTTT. Protein product: CASSPRPSATNEKLFF. The variable domain in full, completed from reference TRBV7-8 and TRBJ1-4, reads GAGVSQSPRYKVAKRGQDVALRCDPISGHVSLFWYQQALGQGPEFLTYFQNEAQLDKSGLPSDRFFAERPEGSVSTLKIQRTQQEDSAVYLCASSPRPSATNEKLFFGSGTQLSVL.

The rearrangement joins TRBV30 to TRBJ1-4; perhaps TRBD1 as D (6 bases). The CDR3 extends over 14 amino acids. Germline V CDR1 and CDR2: GTSNPN, SVGIG (reference sequence). V was cut by 3 bases and J by 8 bases, with 16 bases left in between. The CDR3 region has the DNA TGTGCCTGGAGCCGGGGGGGGGCGGAAGAAAAACTGTTTTTT. Its protein is CAWSRGGAEEKLFF.

The V and J genes are TRBV5-1 and TRBJ1-2, with D unresolved. Germline V gene lookup returns CDR1 SGHRS and CDR2 YFSETQ. The CDR3 totals 13 residues. Trimming took 0 bases from V and 4 from J, leaving 7 bases between them. For the CDR3, the DNA is TGCGCCAGCAGCTTGGAGGAGGCCTATGGCTACACCTTC. Protein: CASSLEEAYGYTF.